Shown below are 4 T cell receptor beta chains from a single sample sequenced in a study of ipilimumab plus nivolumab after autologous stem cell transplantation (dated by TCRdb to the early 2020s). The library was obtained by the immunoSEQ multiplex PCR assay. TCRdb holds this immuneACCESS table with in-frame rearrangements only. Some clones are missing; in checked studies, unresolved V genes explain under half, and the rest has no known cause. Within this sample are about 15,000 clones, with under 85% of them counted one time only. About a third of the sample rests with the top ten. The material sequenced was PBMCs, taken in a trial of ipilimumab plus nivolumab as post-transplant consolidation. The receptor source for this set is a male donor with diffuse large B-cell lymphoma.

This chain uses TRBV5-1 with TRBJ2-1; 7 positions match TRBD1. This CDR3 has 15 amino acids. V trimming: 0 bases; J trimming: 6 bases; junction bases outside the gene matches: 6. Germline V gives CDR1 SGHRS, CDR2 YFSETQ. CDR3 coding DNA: TGCGCCAGCAGCTTGGGGCTAGCAGGGGGCAATGAGCAGTTCTTC. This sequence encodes CASSLGLAGGNEQFF.

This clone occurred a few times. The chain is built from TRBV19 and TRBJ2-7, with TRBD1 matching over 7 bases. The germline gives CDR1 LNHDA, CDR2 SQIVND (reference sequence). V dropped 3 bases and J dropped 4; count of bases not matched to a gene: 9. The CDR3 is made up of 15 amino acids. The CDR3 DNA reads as TGTGCCAGTAGTATGAGGGACAGCCCCAGGTACGAGCAGTACTTC. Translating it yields CASSMRDSPRYEQYF.

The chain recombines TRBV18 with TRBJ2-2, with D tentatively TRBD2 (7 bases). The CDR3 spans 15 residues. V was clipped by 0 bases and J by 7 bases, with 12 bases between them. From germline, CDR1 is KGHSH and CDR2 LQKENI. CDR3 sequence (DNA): TGTGCCAGCTCACCACCGACCGGGGGGCACGGGGAGCTGTTTTTT. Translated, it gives CASSPPTGGHGELFF.

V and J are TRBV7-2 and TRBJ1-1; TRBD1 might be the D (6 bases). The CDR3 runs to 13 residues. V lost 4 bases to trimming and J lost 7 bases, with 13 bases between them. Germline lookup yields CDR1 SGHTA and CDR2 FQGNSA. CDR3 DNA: TGTGCCAGCAGCTCCGACAGGAGCAGTGAAGCTTTCTTT. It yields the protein CASSSDRSSEAFF.